These 30 T cell receptor beta chains originate from one sample sequenced in a study of somatic mutations in cytotoxic T cells in rheumatoid arthritis. TCRdb keeps only in-frame clones here, not all; method: immunoSEQ multiplex PCR. Altogether about 11,000 clones are present, roughly 74% being singletons, with the ten largest covering 9.5% to 13%. Sequencing used CD8+ T cells sorted from blood. The receptors here all came from a woman aged 40-49 years in good health.

CDR3 sequence: CASSLAGWTEAFF. The DNA of the CDR3 is TGCGCCAGCAGCTTGGCAGGGTGGACTGAAGCTTTCTTT. The chain has TRBV5-1 and TRBJ1-1, with a possible D match to TRBD1 (5 bases). CDR1 is SGHRS and CDR2 is YFSETQ in the germline V gene. CDR3 length: 13 residues. Trimming took off 0 bases at V and 5 bases at J, with 8 bases between the two ends.

This chain links TRBV28 with TRBJ2-6; TRBD1 aligns across 12 bases. Germline CDR1 and CDR2: MDHEN and SYDVKM. The ends lost 4 bases at V and 3 bases at J; junction bases unmatched: 7. There are 18 residues in the CDR3. This CDR3 is CASSSYGTGGVGANVLTF. CDR3 coding DNA: TGTGCCAGCAGTTCTTATGGGACAGGGGGCGTTGGGGCCAACGTCCTGACTTTC. Based on the CDR3 plus reference TRBV28 and TRBJ2-6, the full variable domain is DVKVTQSSRYLVKRTGEKVFLECVQDMDHENMFWYRQDPGLGLRLIYFSYDVKMKEKGDIPEGYSVSREKKERFSLILESASTNQTSMYLCASSSYGTGGVGANVLTFGAGSRLTVL.

This clone appeared a few times. The genes are TRBV25-1 and TRBJ2-5, with 10 bases identical to TRBD2. The CDR3 length is 16 residues. The trim removed 4 bases at V and 3 bases at J, leaving 8 bases unmatched. From germline, CDR1 is MGHDK and CDR2 SYGVNS. The CDR3 DNA follows: TGTGCCAGCAGTGTTCCTAGCGGGAGAGTGGAAGAGACCCAGTACTTC. Translation gives CASSVPSGRVEETQYF.

This clone has only a few counts. The chain couples TRBV16 to TRBJ1-5, with D uncertain. Germline V gene data show CDR1 as KGHSY and CDR2 as FQNENV. With 0 bases removed from V and 2 bases from J, the gap between germline ends came to 5 bases. The CDR3 has 14 residues. CDR3 in DNA: TGTGCCAGCAGCCAATCTCCAGGCAATCAGCCCCAGCATTTT. Amino acids: CASSQSPGNQPQHF.

The chain recombines TRBV7-2 with TRBJ2-1; weak D call: TRBD1 (5 bases). CDR3 size: 14 residues. Germline values: CDR1 SGHTA, CDR2 FQGNSA. Trimming removed 3 bases from V and 7 bases from J, with 13 bases in between. The CDR3 coding sequence is TGTGCCAGCAGCTTGGACATGAATTGGAATGAGCAGTTCTTC. As protein: CASSLDMNWNEQFF.

The CDR3 loop reads CATSTSVVRQGQGETQYF. In nucleotides, the CDR3 is TGTGCCACCAGCACGAGCGTCGTCAGACAGGGGCAAGGAGAGACCCAGTACTTC. The chain uses TRBV15 and TRBJ2-5; 8 nucleotides align to TRBD1. Germline V gene lookup returns CDR1 LNHNV and CDR2 YYDKDF (reference sequence). Trimming removed 4 bases from V and 4 bases from J; junction bases left unmatched: 17. The CDR3 extends over 18 amino acids.

This chain connects TRBV4-1 to TRBJ2-1; 11 positions match TRBD2. Germline CDR1 reads MGHRA; CDR2 reads YSYEKL. V lost 5 bases and J lost 3; bases outside the gene matches: 6. This CDR3 contains 16 residues. Here the CDR3 DNA reads TGCGCCAGCAGCTCCGGGACTAGCGGATTCTACAATGAGCAGTTCTTC. Translated: CASSSGTSGFYNEQFF.

The chain is built from TRBV6-6 and TRBJ2-2; D is undetermined. In germline, CDR1 is MNHNY, CDR2 SVGAGI (reference sequence). This CDR3 is built from 13 residues. Trimming took 2 bases from V and 3 from J, leaving 4 bases between them. CDR3 sequence: CASSYGDTGELFF. The CDR3 DNA reads TGTGCCAGCAGTTACGGAGACACCGGGGAGCTGTTTTTT.

The rearrangement links TRBV5-1 to TRBJ2-1; tentative D call: TRBD1 (5 bases). Germline V gene lookup returns CDR1 SGHRS and CDR2 YFSETQ. The V end was cut by 4 bases, the J end by 5 bases, with 19 bases between. The CDR3 has 16 residues. In nucleotides, the CDR3 is TGCGCCAGCAGCACGACTCAGGGCTACGAAGACAATGAGCAGTTCTTC. This gives the protein CASSTTQGYEDNEQFF. Using reference TRBV5-1 and TRBJ2-1 for the parts outside the CDR3, the full variable domain is KAGVTQTPRYLIKTRGQQVTLSCSPISGHRSVSWYQQTPGQGLQFLFEYFSETQRNKGNFPGRFSGRQFSNSRSEMNVSTLELGDSALYLCASSTTQGYEDNEQFFGPGTRLTVL.

The chain is built from TRBV5-8 and TRBJ1-2, with D hard to call. From germline, CDR1 is SGHTS and CDR2 YDEGEE. Trimming took 0 bases from V and 8 from J, leaving 8 bases between them. This CDR3 comprises 12 residues. CDR3 nucleotides: TGTGCCAGCAGCTTGGGGTCTCGAGGCTACACCTTC. Amino acid sequence: CASSLGSRGYTF.

This clone is categorized as large (0.1 to 1%). The sample contains more than one DNA sequence encoding this CDR3. The chain has TRBV10-3 and TRBJ1-5, with D perhaps TRBD1 (5 bases). This CDR3 spans 14 amino acids. CDR1 ENHRY and CDR2 SYGVKD come from the germline V gene. V gave up 8 bases and J gave up 0 bases, with 11 bases separating them. As DNA, the CDR3 is TGTGCCATCGGGACGGGAGATAGCAATCAGCCCCAGCATTTT. Encoded protein: CAIGTGDSNQPQHF.

This clone came up a few times. CDR3: CASSLLLGGGTEAFF. The CDR3 nucleotides read TGTGCCAGCAGCCTACTGTTGGGGGGAGGCACTGAAGCTTTCTTT. This sequence joins TRBV7-9 and TRBJ1-1, with a weak D call TRBD1 (5 bases). V lost 5 bases and J lost 4, with 17 bases in between. Per the germline V gene, CDR1 is SEHNR and CDR2 is FQNEAQ (reference sequence). The CDR3 loop spans 15 amino acids.

The CDR3 reads CASSLGPTNEKLFF. CDR3 sequence (DNA): TGTGCCAGCAGCTTAGGACCGACTAATGAAAAACTGTTTTTT. The chain carries TRBV11-2 and TRBJ1-4; no definite D call. V shed 1 base and J shed 2 bases, with 5 bases lying between them. The CDR3 is 14 residues long. From germline, CDR1 is SGHAT and CDR2 FQNNGV. The full variable domain, its missing parts supplied by reference TRBV11-2 and TRBJ1-4, is EAGVAQSPRYKIIEKRQSVAFWCNPISGHATLYWYQQILGQGPKLLIQFQNNGVVDDSQLPKDRFSAERLKGVDSTLKIQPAKLEDSAVYLCASSLGPTNEKLFFGSGTQLSVL.

The chain links TRBV2 to TRBJ2-7; 13 bases fit TRBD2. The V gene's germline CDR1 is SNHLY and CDR2 FYNNEI. The J segment lost 4 bases and the V segment lost 1 base, leaving 4 bases of the junction unmatched. This CDR3 has 16 residues. The CDR3 DNA follows: TGTGCCAGCAGTGAAGAGGGACTAGCGGGAAGATACGAGCAGTACTTC. Its protein is CASSEEGLAGRYEQYF.

The chain combines TRBV5-6 with TRBJ1-6; tentative D call: TRBD1 (6 bases). The CDR3 is made up of 16 amino acids. Germline CDR1 and CDR2: SGHDT and YYEEEE. V lost 4 bases, J lost 7 bases, and 18 bases lay in between. CDR3 loop: CASSPGAGVDNSPLHF. CDR3 DNA sequence: TGTGCCAGCAGCCCGGGGGCAGGGGTAGACAATTCACCCCTCCACTTT. The variable domain in full, with the rest retrieved from reference TRBV5-6 and TRBJ1-6, is DAGVTQSPTHLIKTRGQQVTLRCSPKSGHDTVSWYQQALGQGPQFIFQYYEEEERQRGNFPDRFSGHQFPNYSSELNVNALLLGDSALYLCASSPGAGVDNSPLHFGNGTRLTVT.

The CDR3 loop reads CSVEVVDGTSGSLGYNEQFF. In DNA form, the CDR3 reads TGCAGCGTTGAAGTCGTCGATGGGACTAGCGGGAGTTTAGGTTACAATGAGCAGTTCTTC. This chain joins TRBV29-1 and TRBJ2-1; 14 bases map to TRBD2. This CDR3 contains 20 residues. Looked up from germline, CDR1 is SQVTM and CDR2 is ANQGSEA. V was clipped by 1 base and J by 4 bases; unmatched bases: 15.

The chain has TRBV28 and TRBJ2-7; D is undetermined. V lost 2 bases and J 3 bases, leaving 8 bases between the germline ends. The CDR3 is made up of 13 amino acids. CDR1 is MDHEN and CDR2 is SYDVKM in the germline V gene. CDR3 sequence (DNA): TGTGCCAGCAGTTTAGCTGGAAGCTACGAGCAGTACGTC. Translation: CASSLAGSYEQYV.

The V and J genes are TRBV6-6 and TRBJ2-3; possibly TRBD2 for D (5 bases). CDR1 MNHNY and CDR2 SVGAGI come from the germline V gene (reference sequence). V was shortened by 2 bases and J by 2 bases, with 14 bases between the two germline ends. This CDR3 region has 16 residues. The CDR3 region is CASSYGPAALTDTQYF. The CDR3 DNA reads as TGTGCCAGCAGTTACGGGCCAGCGGCCCTCACAGATACGCAGTATTTT.

The gene calls are TRBV7-6 and TRBJ2-3; a possible D gene is TRBD2 (5 bases). The CDR3 loop spans 15 amino acids. From germline, CDR1 is SGHVS and CDR2 FNYEAQ. V dropped 4 bases and J dropped 2 bases, with 13 bases sitting between them. The CDR3 DNA follows: TGTGCCAGCAGCTCTTCAGCGGTGCCCACAGATACGCAGTATTTT. Translated: CASSSSAVPTDTQYF.

The V call is TRBV29-1, the J call TRBJ2-7, with a possible D match to TRBD2 (5 bases). The germline V gene has CDR1 SQVTM and CDR2 ANQGSEA. Trimming removed 4 bases from V and 1 base from J, with 5 bases in between. This CDR3 contains 11 residues. CDR3 in DNA: TGCAGCGTTGGGACTTCCTACGAGCAGTACTTC. Its protein product is CSVGTSYEQYF.

CDR3 sequence reads: CASSLAPDGEGIVTGELFF. CDR3 DNA sequence: TGCGCCAGCAGCTTGGCCCCCGATGGGGAGGGAATCGTCACCGGGGAGCTGTTTTTT. This chain joins TRBV5-1 and TRBJ2-2, with TRBD2 matching 7 bases. Germline loops: CDR1 SGHRS, CDR2 YFSETQ. The CDR3 is made up of 19 amino acids. Germline trimming cut 0 bases from V and 4 bases from J; bases unmatched to any gene: 15.

Relative to its sample, this clone is medium-sized (0.01 to 0.1%). This same CDR3 is encoded by further DNA sequences in the sample. The chain uses TRBV30 and TRBJ1-1, with no clear D. The CDR3 has 13 amino acids. V shed 0 bases and J shed 1 base, with 6 bases lying between them. Germline V gene lookup returns CDR1 GTSNPN and CDR2 SVGIG (reference sequence). CDR3 sequence reads: CAWSVTANTEAFF. The DNA for the CDR3 is TGTGCCTGGAGTGTGACCGCGAACACTGAAGCTTTCTTT.

This chain connects TRBV4-1 to TRBJ2-1; no clear D. V was trimmed by 0 bases and J by 6 bases, leaving 15 bases between them. Germline lookup yields CDR1 MGHRA and CDR2 YSYEKL. The CDR3 consists of 16 residues. CDR3 bases: TGCGCCAGCAGCCAAGAGGAACGGAGAATGGGCAATGAGCAGTTCTTC. It specifies CASSQEERRMGNEQFF.

About this clone itself: An end of the junction does not agree with germline; a read error may underlie this. Other nucleotide sequences in the sample specify the same CDR3. V is TRBV11-2 and J is TRBJ2-1; no firm D call. The CDR3 spans 13 residues. Germline CDR1 reads SGHAT; CDR2 reads FQNNGV. The CDR3 DNA sequence: TGTGCCAGCAGCCCGGATGGGCCTTATGAGGAGTTCTTC. The encoded protein is CASSPDGPYEEFF.

The chain recombines TRBV6-4 with TRBJ2-7; TRBD1 matches 9 bases. The CDR3 spans 15 residues. The V segment lost 6 bases and the J segment 3 bases; nucleotides outside the gene matches: 9. Germline V gene sequence: CDR1 MRHNA, CDR2 SNTAGT. CDR3 bases: TGTGCCAGCAGCCGACAGGGGGGAGGCAACTACGAGCAGTACTTC. Amino acid sequence: CASSRQGGGNYEQYF.

The genes are TRBV2 and TRBJ1-5; D perhaps matches TRBD1 (5 bases). V lost 3 bases and J lost 1, with 19 bases in between. The CDR3 has 18 residues. CDR1 and CDR2 (germline): SNHLY, FYNNEI. The CDR3 reads CASSDSPAGFGSNQPQHF. As DNA, the CDR3 is TGTGCCAGCAGTGACAGCCCGGCAGGGTTTGGAAGCAATCAGCCCCAGCATTTT.

V usage is TRBV29-1 and J usage is TRBJ1-1, with D unclear. The V end lost 0 bases, the J end lost 6 bases, and 17 bases lay between the germline ends. Germline-derived CDR1 and CDR2 are SQVTM and ANQGSEA. This CDR3 comprises 15 residues. CDR3 loop: CSVEENAGGRAEAFF. In DNA, the CDR3 is TGCAGCGTTGAAGAAAACGCAGGAGGCCGGGCTGAAGCTTTCTTT.

This clone was detected a few times. This chain links TRBV2 with TRBJ2-7; D is perhaps TRBD1 (7 bases). Trimming removed 8 bases at V and 4 bases at J, with 15 bases between. This CDR3 is 13 amino acids long. Germline V gives CDR1 SNHLY, CDR2 FYNNEI. The CDR3 bases are TGTGCCAGCGGCTCGGAGGGGGCTTACGAGCAGTACGTC. This gives the protein CASGSEGAYEQYV.

The gene calls are TRBV18 and TRBJ2-2; 9 nucleotides align to TRBD2. With V trimmed by 11 bases and J by 7 bases, 14 bases remained unmatched. Germline V gene lookup returns CDR1 KGHSH and CDR2 LQKENI. The CDR3 length is 15 residues. The DNA for the CDR3 is TGTGCCCTCTCGGTGAGGACTAGCGATGACGGGGAGCTGTTTTTT. It encodes CALSVRTSDDGELFF.

The rearrangement joins TRBV11-3 to TRBJ2-1; TRBD2 might be the D (6 bases). V lost 7 bases and J lost 10, with 14 bases in between. The CDR3 spans 12 residues. Germline lookup yields CDR1 SGHNT and CDR2 YENEEA. The CDR3 nucleotides read TGTGCCAGCACCGGACGGCGGGAAGAGCAGTTCTTC. Amino acid sequence: CASTGRREEQFF. Full variable domain (missing parts from reference TRBV11-3 and TRBJ2-1): EAGVVQSPRYKIIEKKQPVAFWCNPISGHNTLYWYLQNLGQGPELLIRYENEEAVDDSQLPKDRFSAERLKGVDSTLKIQPAELGDSAVYLCASTGRREEQFFGPGTRLTVL.